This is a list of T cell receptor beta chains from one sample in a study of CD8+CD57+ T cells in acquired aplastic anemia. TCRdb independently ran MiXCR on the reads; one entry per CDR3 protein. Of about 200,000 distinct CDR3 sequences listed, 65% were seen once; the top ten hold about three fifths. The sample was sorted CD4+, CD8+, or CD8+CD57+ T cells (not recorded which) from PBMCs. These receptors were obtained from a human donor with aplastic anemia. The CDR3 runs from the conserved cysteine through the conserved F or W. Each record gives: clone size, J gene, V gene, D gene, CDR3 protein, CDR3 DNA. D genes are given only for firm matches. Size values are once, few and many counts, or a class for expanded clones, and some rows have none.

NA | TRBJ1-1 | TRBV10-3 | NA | CAISPSVGYTEAFF | TGTGCCATCAGTCCTTCCGTGGGGTACACTGAAGCTTTCTTT
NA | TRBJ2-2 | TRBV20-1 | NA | CSARRTAGSGELFF | TGCAGTGCGCGGCGAACCGCAGGGTCCGGGGAGCTGTTTTTT
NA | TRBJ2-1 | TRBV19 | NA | CASSAQSEQFF | TGTGCCAGTAGTGCTCAGAGTGAGCAGTTCTTC
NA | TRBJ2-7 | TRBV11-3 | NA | CASSPGQYEQYF | TGTGCCAGCAGCCCCGGACAGTACGAGCAGTACTTC
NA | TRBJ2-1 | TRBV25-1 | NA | CASSEELSYNEQFF | TGTGCCAGCAGTGAAGAGCTATCCTACAATGAGCAGTTCTTC
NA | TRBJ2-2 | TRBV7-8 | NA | CASPWNTGELFF | TGTGCCAGCCCTTGGAACACCGGGGAGCTGTTTTTT
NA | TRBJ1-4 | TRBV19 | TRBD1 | CASSTTGTGPQALFF | TGTGCCAGTAGTACAACCGGGACAGGGCCTCAAGCTCTGTTTTTT
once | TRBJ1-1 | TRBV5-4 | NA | CASSSSLGNAEAFF | TGTGCCAGCAGCTCATCTTTGGGGAACGCAGAAGCTTTCTTT
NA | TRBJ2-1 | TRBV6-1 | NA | CASSVFGDLEFF | TGTGCCAGCAGTGTCTTTGGGGATCTGGAGTTCTTC
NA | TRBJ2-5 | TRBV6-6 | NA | CASSCGETQYF | TGTGCCAGCAGTTGCGGGGAGACCCAGTACTTC
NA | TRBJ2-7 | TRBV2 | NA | CASHGRGAGSYEQYF | TGTGCCAGCCACGGCAGGGGGGCAGGATCCTACGAGCAGTACTTC
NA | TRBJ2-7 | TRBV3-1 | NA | CASSQEAVSYEQYF | TGTGCCAGCAGCCAAGAGGCTGTATCCTACGAGCAGTACTTC
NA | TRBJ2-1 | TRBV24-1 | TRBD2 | CASQTSGAYNEQFF | TGTGCCAGCCAGACTAGCGGGGCCTACAATGAGCAGTTCTTC
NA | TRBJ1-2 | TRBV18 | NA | CASSPRRNYGYTF | TGTGCCAGCTCACCAAGAAGAAATTATGGCTACACCTTC
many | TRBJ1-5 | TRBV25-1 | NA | CASSLGVNQPQHF | TGTGCCAGCAGTTTGGGGGTCAATCAGCCCCAGCATTTT
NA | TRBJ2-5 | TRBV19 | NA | CASSMTTRRAPSYF | TGTGCCAGTAGTATGACGACTAGACGGGCCCCCTCCTACTTC
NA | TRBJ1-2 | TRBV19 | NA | CASNPVREENYGYTF | TGTGCCAGTAATCCAGTGAGGGAGGAGAACTATGGCTACACCTTC
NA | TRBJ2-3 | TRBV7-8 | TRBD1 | CASSVGTGVTDTQYF | TGTGCCAGCAGCGTCGGGACAGGGGTGACAGATACGCAGTATTTT
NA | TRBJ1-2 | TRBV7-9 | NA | CASSSPGEDYTF | TGTGCCAGCAGTTCGCCCGGGGAGGACTACACCTTC
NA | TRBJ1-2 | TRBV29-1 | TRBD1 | CSVLRDRGHGYTF | TGCAGCGTTTTGAGGGACAGGGGGCATGGCTACACCTTC